Sequencing of this TCR beta chain was carried out in a study of T cell clonotyping in hematopoietic cell transplantation. Overall study context: Cytoreduction preceded collection of pretransplant recipient samples.

The study, taken as a whole, reports: Cells were unsorted, so CD4 and CD8 contributions were not separated. Recipient TCR diversity dropped after transplant; expanded clonotypes rose from day 30 to 180. At the given depth, recipient repertoires were over 95% de novo clonotypes.

The method was immunoSEQ multiplex PCR; TCRdb's version includes in-frame clones alone and lacks a portion of them. This table has 30,000 to 40,000 clones, 95% appearing once. Note on this clone: Its antigen is unknown.

This CDR3 is built from 13 residues. V was shortened by 11 bases and J by 1 base, with 14 bases between the two germline ends. CDR1 is LNHNV, CDR2 YYDKDF, per germline (reference sequence). Time point indicated: recipient sample about 28 days before transplant, after cytoreduction. Sequenced material: peripheral blood mononuclear cells, taken before stem cell transplant. The chain uses TRBV15 and TRBJ1-1, with unresolved D. The sequence came from a man aged 35 to 55 with chronic myeloid leukemia. Some clones in this sample may be carry-over from other donors' samples. The CDR3 bases are TGTGCCCCCTGTAAACGGGAGAACACTGAAGCTTTCTTT. This gives the protein CAPCKRENTEAFF.